The 11 T cell receptor beta chains presented below share a single source sample, sequenced in a study of OX40 agonist ivuxolimab in advanced cancers. TCRdb's copy holds only in-frame clones and misses some; the assay was immunoSEQ multiplex PCR. The data contain 55,000 to 65,000 clones, approximately 89% of them singletons. Sequences were derived from CD4+ or CD8+ T cells sorted from blood, sampled in a trial of the OX40 agonist ivuxolimab. These receptors were taken from an adult with an advanced solid tumor such as melanoma, head and neck, liver or kidney cancer.

The V and J genes are TRBV7-3 and TRBJ2-1; D call uncertain. Trimming removed 2 bases at V and 6 bases at J, with 8 bases between. The germline gives CDR1 SGHTA, CDR2 FQGTGA. The CDR3 is made up of 13 amino acids. For the CDR3, the DNA is TGTGCCAGCAGCTTAGGCAGCTTCAATGAGCAGTTCTTC. It codes for CASSLGSFNEQFF. Drawing the rest from reference TRBV7-3 and TRBJ2-1, the complete variable domain is GAGVSQTPSNKVTEKGKYVELRCDPISGHTALYWYRQSLGQGPEFLIYFQGTGAADDSGLPNDRFFAVRPEGSVSTLKIQRTERGDSAVYLCASSLGSFNEQFFGPGTRLTVL.

This sequence joins TRBV28 and TRBJ1-2, with 8 bases aligning to TRBD1. Germline assignment: CDR1 MDHEN and CDR2 SYDVKM. The CDR3 has 15 amino acids. Trimming took 5 bases from V and 4 from J; bases not matched to a gene: 9. CDR3 DNA: TGTGCCAGCAGTCTCAGACAGGGGTATGGCTATGGCTACACCTTC. Translated, it gives CASSLRQGYGYGYTF.

The chain is built from TRBV6-6 and TRBJ2-7; D not certain. The CDR3 covers 14 residues. V shed 7 bases and J shed 1 base, with 14 bases lying between them. CDR1 and CDR2 from the germline V gene are MNHNY and SVGAGI (reference sequence). CDR3 coding DNA: TGTGCCAGCAAGGGTCTGGGCAGTTCCTACGAGCAGTACTTC. Its translation is CASKGLGSSYEQYF.

The chain recombines TRBV10-1 with TRBJ2-7, with 7 positions matching TRBD1. The trim removed 5 bases at V and 3 bases at J, leaving 13 bases unmatched. CDR3 length: 16 amino acids. CDR1 and CDR2 from the germline V gene are WNHNN and SYGVQD (reference sequence). CDR3 loop: CASSPTTGITIYEQYF. The DNA of the CDR3 is TGCGCCAGCAGTCCCACGACAGGGATAACAATCTACGAGCAGTACTTC.

CDR3 sequence reads: CASTGTGSYNEQFF. The CDR3 DNA reads as TGTGCCAGCACCGGGACAGGCTCCTACAATGAGCAGTTCTTC. The chain has TRBV2 and TRBJ2-1; 8 positions match TRBD1. This CDR3 is 14 amino acids long. With V trimmed by 7 bases and J by 0 bases, 2 bases remained unmatched. CDR1 and CDR2 from the germline V gene are SNHLY and FYNNEI.

The V call is TRBV6-5, the J call TRBJ2-3; 9 nucleotides match TRBD2. Trimming took 6 bases from V and 6 from J; bases not matched to a gene: 10. The CDR3 is 15 residues long. The germline CDR1 and CDR2 sequences are MNHEY and SVGAGI. CDR3 sequence (DNA): TGTGCCAGCAGCTCCAAAGCGGGGGGTTTGGATACGCAGTATTTT. Its translation: CASSSKAGGLDTQYF.

The chain links TRBV6-1 to TRBJ1-5; TRBD1 is a possible D gene (5 bases). In germline, CDR1 is MNHNS, CDR2 SASEGT. Between the trimmed V and J ends, which lost 0 bases and 3 bases, there was a span of 9 bases. There are 15 residues in the CDR3. The CDR3 region is CASSEAAGLNQPQHF. The CDR3 nucleotides read TGTGCCAGCAGTGAAGCCGCGGGACTCAATCAGCCCCAGCATTTT.

V gene TRBV19 combines with J gene TRBJ1-2; a weak D match, TRBD1 (5 bases). V was clipped by 0 bases and J by 3 bases, with 11 bases between them. The CDR3 totals 15 residues. From germline, CDR1 is LNHDA and CDR2 SQIVND (reference sequence). In DNA, the CDR3 is TGTGCCAGTAGTATAGATGGAGAGACAGACTATGGCTACACCTTC. This translates into CASSIDGETDYGYTF.

The chain employs TRBV5-1 and TRBJ1-1; D unresolved. CDR1 and CDR2 (germline): SGHRS, YFSETQ. V gave up 3 bases and J gave up 0 bases, with 15 bases separating them. The CDR3 consists of 16 residues. CDR3: CASSSFEGSLNTEAFF. In DNA, the CDR3 is TGCGCCAGCAGCTCCTTTGAGGGCTCCCTGAACACTGAAGCTTTCTTT.

The DNA of the CDR3 is TGTGCCAGCAGCGCCGGGGTGGACACCATATATTTT. Translated: CASSAGVDTIYF. The V and J genes are TRBV6-5 and TRBJ1-3; D unresolved. Trimming removed 6 bases from V and 8 bases from J, with 11 bases in between. Germline values: CDR1 MNHEY, CDR2 SVGAGI. CDR3 size: 12 residues.

The J gene is TRBJ1-5, the V gene TRBV6-1; 7 positions match TRBD1. The trim removed 5 bases at V and 4 bases at J, leaving 8 bases unmatched. CDR1 is MNHNS, CDR2 SASEGT, per germline. This CDR3 contains 15 residues. CDR3 region: CASSLTQGVNQPQHF. DNA of the CDR3: TGTGCCAGCAGTTTGACCCAGGGGGTGAATCAGCCCCAGCATTTT.